What follows are 28 T cell receptor beta chains derived from one specimen sequenced in a study of blood T cells in healthy people across ages. A second PCR of roughly 7 to 11 cycles used a sample-barcoded 5' primer and a J-beta primer mix. In TCRdb, the 5' RACE reads were re-called with MiXCR into one record per CDR3 protein. The data show about 500,000 distinct CDR3 sequences, nearly 25% seen once. The same sample was also studied in work on T cells of mothers and their children.

The sample consisted of blood. The receptors were gathered from a boy younger than 18 in good health.

This clonotype was counted between two and nine times. The CDR3 loop reads CASSYRSAIREEFF. Written as DNA, the CDR3 is TGTGCCAGCAGTTACCGTTCGGCTATCCGGGAGGAGTTCTTC. The chain recombines TRBV6-2 or TRBV6-3 with TRBJ2-1; 7 nucleotides line up with TRBD2. After removal of 2 bases from V and 14 bases from J, the junction contained 12 bases not matched to a gene. There are 14 residues in the CDR3. CDR1 and CDR2 (germline): MNHEY, SVGEGT.

The chain links TRBV19 to TRBJ2-2; perhaps D is TRBD1 or TRBD2 (6 bases each). The CDR3 has 14 amino acids. With 7 bases removed from V and 0 bases from J, the gap between germline ends came to 9 bases. Germline CDR1 reads LNHDA; CDR2 reads SQIVND (reference sequence). CDR3 DNA: TGTGCCAGTACTCGGGGGCCGAACACCGGGGAGCTGTTTTTT. Translated: CASTRGPNTGELFF.

V is TRBV9 and J is TRBJ1-1; D is undetermined. Germline V gene data show CDR1 as SGDLS and CDR2 as YYNGEE. Trimming took off 2 bases at V and 1 base at J, with 12 bases between the two ends. The CDR3 has 15 residues. Written as DNA, the CDR3 is TGTGCCAGCAGCGTTAAACCAGTCTCGAACACTGAAGCTTTCTTT. Translated: CASSVKPVSNTEAFF.

This clonotype showed up many times. For the CDR3, the DNA is TGTGCCAGCAGCCCGACAGAGGAAGAGACCCAGTACTTC. It codes for CASSPTEEETQYF. The chain is built from TRBV12-3 or TRBV12-4 and TRBJ2-5; maybe TRBD1 (5 bases). The V gene lost 6 bases and the J gene lost 3 bases, with 11 bases spanning the gap. The CDR3 totals 13 residues.

This clonotype has just a few counts. The gene calls are TRBV30 and TRBJ2-3; D might be TRBD1 or TRBD2, each matching 5 bases. Germline CDR1 reads GTSNPN; CDR2 reads SVGIG (reference sequence). Trimming removed 0 bases from V and 2 bases from J, with 9 bases in between. This CDR3 contains 14 residues. The CDR3 region is CAWSVRGPTDTQYF. Here the CDR3 DNA reads TGTGCCTGGAGTGTTAGGGGACCCACAGATACGCAGTATTTT.

Ten or more counts support this clonotype. The junction does not match germline at one end; this may be a read error. J is TRBJ2-7 and V is TRBV4-1, with unresolved D. Germline V CDR1 and CDR2: MGHRA, YSYEKL. The CDR3 consists of 11 residues. The CDR3 sequence: CASSQGREQYF. In DNA, the CDR3 is TGTGCCAGCAGCCAAGGTCGGGAGCAGTACTTC.

The sample holds one count of this clonotype. V and J are TRBV7-2 and TRBJ2-1; no reliable D call. The CDR3 is 13 residues long. V was pared by 5 bases and J by 6 bases, with 11 bases between. Germline V gene data show CDR1 as SGHTA and CDR2 as FQGNSA. The CDR3 loop reads CASSLSRPNEQFF. The CDR3 coding sequence is TGTGCCAGCAGCCTTTCTAGGCCCAATGAGCAGTTCTTC.

The chain couples TRBV7-2 to TRBJ1-2; a weak D match, TRBD1 (5 bases). The CDR3 sequence is 16 residues long. V lost 0 bases and J 0 bases, leaving 11 bases between the germline ends. Germline V lookup: CDR1 SGHTA, CDR2 FQGNSA. This chain's CDR3 is CASSLAWGWSNYGYTF. DNA for the CDR3: TGTGCCAGCAGCTTAGCCTGGGGGTGGTCTAACTATGGCTACACCTTC.

The V and J genes are TRBV12-3 or TRBV12-4 and TRBJ2-2, with TRBD1 matching 8 bases. V was clipped by 2 bases and J by 0 bases; unmatched bases: 8. The CDR3 covers 18 residues. CDR3 bases: TGTGCCAGCAGTTTAAAGATCAGGGGGCTATCGAACACCGGGGAGCTGTTTTTT. The encoded protein is CASSLKIRGLSNTGELFF.

V is TRBV7-9 and J is TRBJ2-3; TRBD1 agrees at 8 bases. The CDR3 length is 16 residues. Germline loops: CDR1 SEHNR, CDR2 FQNEAQ (reference sequence). V gave up 6 bases and J gave up 1 base; unmatched junction bases: 9. The CDR3 loop is CASRSGQGGGTDTQYF. The CDR3 nucleotides are TGTGCCAGCAGATCCGGACAGGGCGGCGGCACAGATACGCAGTATTTT. The full variable domain, its missing parts supplied by reference TRBV7-9 and TRBJ2-3, is DTGVSQNPRHKITKRGQNVTFRCDPISEHNRLYWYRQTLGQGPEFLTYFQNEAQLEKSRLLSDRFSAERPKGSFSTLEIQRTEQGDSAMYLCASRSGQGGGTDTQYFGPGTRLTVL.

This clonotype was counted between two and nine times. One end of the junction fails to match germline, which may point to a read error. The chain has TRBV5-1 and TRBJ2-2, with 8 bases aligning to TRBD1. This CDR3 region has 16 residues. Germline values: CDR1 SGHRS, CDR2 YFSETQ. The CDR3 sequence: CAGSLDGTGNTGELFF. CDR3 in DNA: TGCGCCGGCAGCTTGGATGGGACAGGGAACACCGGGGAGCTGTTTTTT.

This clonotype was seen a handful of times. The chain couples TRBV5-6 to TRBJ2-2; 8 bases are shared with TRBD1. This CDR3 contains 15 residues. The ends lost 8 bases at V and 6 bases at J; junction bases unmatched: 12. Germline CDR1 is SGHDT and CDR2 is YYEEEE. CDR3 bases: TGTGCCAGTCATCAGGGGGCCAGGGGTTCCGGGGAGCTGTTTTTT. Translated: CASHQGARGSGELFF. The full variable domain, completed using reference TRBV5-6 and TRBJ2-2, is DAGVTQSPTHLIKTRGQQVTLRCSPKSGHDTVSWYQQALGQGPQFIFQYYEEEERQRGNFPDRFSGHQFPNYSSELNVNALLLGDSALYLCASHQGARGSGELFFGEGSRLTVL.

The chain is built from TRBV6-2 or TRBV6-3 and TRBJ1-1; D not resolved. This CDR3 spans 13 amino acids. V was trimmed by 7 bases and J by 7 bases, leaving 16 bases between them. Germline lookup yields CDR1 MNHEY and CDR2 SVGEGT. The CDR3 region is CASNKRDFGEAFF. In nucleotides, the CDR3 is TGTGCCAGCAATAAAAGGGATTTCGGTGAAGCTTTCTTT.

This sequence joins TRBV20-1 and TRBJ2-3; 7 bases match TRBD2. Germline trimming cut 0 bases from V and 4 bases from J; bases unmatched to any gene: 4. The germline gives CDR1 DFQATT, CDR2 SNEGSKA (reference sequence). This CDR3 comprises 14 residues. CDR3 amino acids: CSAREPGRSDTQYF. The CDR3 DNA is TGCAGTGCTAGAGAGCCCGGGAGGTCAGATACGCAGTATTTT.

This chain connects TRBV4-1 to TRBJ2-1; 15 nucleotides match TRBD2. Germline V CDR1 and CDR2: MGHRA, YSYEKL. The length of the CDR3 is 18 residues. The trim removed 3 bases at V and 6 bases at J, leaving 9 bases unmatched. The CDR3 DNA is TGCGCCAGCAGCCAGGGACTAGCGGGGGGCCCTTTGGGCAATGAGCAGTTCTTC. Protein: CASSQGLAGGPLGNEQFF.

A word on this clonotype: A junction end diverges from the germline sequence, so it may reflect a read error. The CDR3 region is CSVVQTSFEQYF. Written as DNA, the CDR3 is TGCAGCGTTGTACAGACTTCCTTCGAGCAGTACTTC. This chain uses TRBV29-1 with TRBJ2-7; D is unresolved. The CDR3 loop spans 12 amino acids. Germline V lookup: CDR1 SQVTM, CDR2 ANQGSEA.

This clonotype appeared a few times. The V and J genes are TRBV6-5 and TRBJ2-1, with D hard to call. The CDR3 has 14 amino acids. Germline-derived CDR1 and CDR2 are MNHEY and SVGAGI. Deletions cut 3 bases from V and 5 bases from J, with 11 bases between. Here the CDR3 reads CASSYARANNEQFF. For the CDR3, the DNA is TGTGCCAGCAGTTATGCCCGGGCAAACAATGAGCAGTTCTTC.

This clonotype has a handful of counts. The genes are TRBV25-1 and TRBJ1-1, with D hard to call. The CDR3 length is 13 residues. Germline lookup yields CDR1 MGHDK and CDR2 SYGVNS. The germline V and J ends were trimmed by 4 bases and 1 base, with 7 bases remaining between them. The CDR3 loop is CASSGNRNTEAFF. CDR3 DNA: TGTGCCAGCAGTGGGAACAGGAACACTGAAGCTTTCTTT.

This clonotype was observed a few times. The V gene is TRBV4-1, the J gene TRBJ2-5; D gene uncertain. Germline assignment: CDR1 MGHRA and CDR2 YSYEKL. Deletions cut 1 base from V and 0 bases from J, with 12 bases between. The CDR3 consists of 16 residues. The CDR3 region has the DNA TGCGCCAGCAGCCAAGGAATCTTGCAGGACCAAGAGACCCAGTACTTC. Protein: CASSQGILQDQETQYF.

V gene TRBV7-2 combines with J gene TRBJ2-1; TRBD2 matches at 11 bases. Germline values: CDR1 SGHTA, CDR2 FQGNSA. Trimming took 5 bases from V and 1 from J; bases not matched to a gene: 10. CDR3 length: 18 residues. CDR3 sequence reads: CASSPLPGTSGSYNEQFF. DNA for the CDR3: TGTGCCAGCAGCCCACTCCCCGGGACTAGCGGTTCCTACAATGAGCAGTTCTTC.

This clonotype was seen a few times. The chain recombines TRBV29-1 with TRBJ1-2; perhaps TRBD1 as D (6 bases). The CDR3 has 13 amino acids. Trimming removed 6 bases at V and 4 bases at J, with 15 bases between. CDR1 and CDR2 from the germline V gene are SQVTM and ANQGSEA. CDR3 loop: CSVARTAIYGYTF. CDR3 DNA sequence: TGCAGCGTCGCTAGGACAGCCATCTATGGCTACACCTTC.

The rearrangement joins TRBV12-3 or TRBV12-4 to TRBJ2-5; 9 nucleotides line up with TRBD1. V trimming: 8 bases; J trimming: 11 bases; junction bases outside the gene matches: 12. This CDR3 is 13 amino acids long. CDR3 DNA sequence: TGTGCCAGCCGGGGAGGGACAGGGTTATGGCAGTACTTC. It specifies CASRGGTGLWQYF.

V and J are TRBV6-1 and TRBJ1-2; 7 bases align to TRBD1. The trim removed 2 bases at V and 2 bases at J, leaving 5 bases unmatched. Per germline, CDR1 MNHNS and CDR2 SASEGT. CDR3 length: 15 residues. CDR3 in DNA: TGTGCCAGCAGTGAATTGGCAGGGGGGAACTATGGCTACACCTTC. This gives the protein CASSELAGGNYGYTF.

This clonotype appeared many times. The chain uses TRBV11-1 and TRBJ2-3; D not certain. Germline assignment: CDR1 SGHAT and CDR2 FQDESV (reference sequence). Trimming left V 5 bases short and J 3 bases short, with 9 bases between. The CDR3 length is 13 residues. The CDR3 sequence is CASSPSVTDTQYF. The CDR3 coding sequence is TGTGCCAGCAGCCCCTCGGTGACAGATACGCAGTATTTT.

J is TRBJ1-5 and V is TRBV6-2 or TRBV6-3; D might be TRBD1 (5 bases). Between the trimmed V and J ends, which lost 2 bases and 0 bases, there was a span of 11 bases. Germline-derived CDR1 and CDR2 are MNHEY and SVGEGT. The CDR3 contains 16 residues. CDR3 protein: CASSYPRDRSNQPQHF. In DNA form, the CDR3 reads TGTGCCAGCAGTTACCCCAGGGACCGTAGCAATCAGCCCCAGCATTTT.

This clonotype was found many times. The gene calls are TRBV6-2 or TRBV6-3 and TRBJ2-7; D gene ambiguous. The V and J ends lost 6 bases and 2 bases respectively, with 20 bases between them. Germline V gene sequence: CDR1 MNHEY, CDR2 SVGEGT. The CDR3 totals 16 residues. CDR3 DNA sequence: TGTGCCAGCAGCACCAAGATGGTAGGGCGAGCCTACGAGCAGTACTTC. Translating gives CASSTKMVGRAYEQYF.

The table lists this clonotype with a few counts. This sequence joins TRBV14 and TRBJ2-5; D not certain. CDR1 and CDR2 (germline): SGHDN, FVKESK. V gave up 0 bases and J gave up 5 bases, with 10 bases separating them. The CDR3 has 14 residues. The CDR3 spells CASSQEGLRETQYF. The CDR3 DNA sequence: TGTGCCAGCAGCCAAGAGGGCCTCCGGGAGACCCAGTACTTC.

As to this clonotype: At one end, the junction sequence differs from germline, possibly due to a read error. This rearrangement joins TRBV20-1 to TRBJ1-1, with 9 bases fitting TRBD1. CDR1 is DFQATT and CDR2 is SNEGSKA in the germline V gene (reference sequence). The CDR3 is made up of 15 amino acids. CDR3 DNA sequence: TGCAGTGCTTTGGGGGACAGGGAGGAGGTCACTGAAGCCTTCTTT. Protein sequence: CSALGDREEVTEAFF.